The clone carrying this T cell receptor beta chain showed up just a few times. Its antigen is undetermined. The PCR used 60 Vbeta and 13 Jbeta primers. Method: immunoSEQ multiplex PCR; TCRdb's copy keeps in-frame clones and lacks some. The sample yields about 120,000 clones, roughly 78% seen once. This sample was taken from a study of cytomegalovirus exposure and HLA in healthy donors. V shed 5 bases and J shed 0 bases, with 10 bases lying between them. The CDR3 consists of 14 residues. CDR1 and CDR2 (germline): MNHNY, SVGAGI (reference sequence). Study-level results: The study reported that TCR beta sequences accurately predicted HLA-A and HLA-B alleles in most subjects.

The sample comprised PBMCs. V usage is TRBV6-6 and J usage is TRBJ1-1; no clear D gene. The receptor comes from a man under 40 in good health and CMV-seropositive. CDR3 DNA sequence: TGTGCCAGCAGTCCAGCTAGTTTGAACACTGAAGCTTTCTTT. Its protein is CASSPASLNTEAFF.